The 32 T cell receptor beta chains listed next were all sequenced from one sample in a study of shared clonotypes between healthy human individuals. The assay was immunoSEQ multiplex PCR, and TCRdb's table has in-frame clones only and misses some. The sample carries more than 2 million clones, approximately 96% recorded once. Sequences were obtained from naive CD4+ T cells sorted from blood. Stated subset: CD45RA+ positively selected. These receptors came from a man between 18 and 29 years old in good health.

CDR3 protein: CASSPRQGNSPLHF. The CDR3, as DNA: TGTGCCAGCAGCCCCCGACAGGGTAATTCACCCCTCCACTTT. The gene calls are TRBV28 and TRBJ1-6, with 7 bases matching TRBD1. The CDR3 contains 14 residues. Germline values: CDR1 MDHEN, CDR2 SYDVKM. V gave up 6 bases and J gave up 6 bases; unmatched junction bases: 5.

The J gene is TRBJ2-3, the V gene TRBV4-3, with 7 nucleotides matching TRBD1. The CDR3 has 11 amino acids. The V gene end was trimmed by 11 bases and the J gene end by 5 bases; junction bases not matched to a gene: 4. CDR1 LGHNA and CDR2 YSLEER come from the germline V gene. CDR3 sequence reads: CASRQGDTQYF. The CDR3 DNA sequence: TGCGCCTCACGACAGGGAGATACGCAGTATTTT.

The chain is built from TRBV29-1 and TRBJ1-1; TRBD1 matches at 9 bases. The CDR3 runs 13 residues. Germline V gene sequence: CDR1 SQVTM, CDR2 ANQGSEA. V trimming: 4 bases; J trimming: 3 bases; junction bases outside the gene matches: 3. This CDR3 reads CSVVGQGYTEAFF. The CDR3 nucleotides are TGCAGCGTTGTGGGACAGGGATACACTGAAGCTTTCTTT.

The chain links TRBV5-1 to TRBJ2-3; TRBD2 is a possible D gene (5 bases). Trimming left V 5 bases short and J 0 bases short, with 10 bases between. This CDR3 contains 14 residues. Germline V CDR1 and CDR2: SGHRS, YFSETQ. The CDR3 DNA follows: TGCGCCAGCAGGGATGACTATAGCACAGATACGCAGTATTTT. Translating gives CASRDDYSTDTQYF.

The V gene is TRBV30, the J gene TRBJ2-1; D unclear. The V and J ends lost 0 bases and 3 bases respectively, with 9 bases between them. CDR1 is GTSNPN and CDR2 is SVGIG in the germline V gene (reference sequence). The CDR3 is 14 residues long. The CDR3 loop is CAWSVGQVYNEQFF. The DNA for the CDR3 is TGTGCCTGGAGTGTAGGTCAGGTCTACAATGAGCAGTTCTTC.

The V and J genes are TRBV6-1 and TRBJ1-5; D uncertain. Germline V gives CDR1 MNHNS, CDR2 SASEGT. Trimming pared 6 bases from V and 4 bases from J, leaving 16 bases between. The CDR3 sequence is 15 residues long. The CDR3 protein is CASRLVPELNQPQHF. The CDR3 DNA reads TGTGCCAGCAGACTCGTTCCAGAGCTAAATCAGCCCCAGCATTTT.

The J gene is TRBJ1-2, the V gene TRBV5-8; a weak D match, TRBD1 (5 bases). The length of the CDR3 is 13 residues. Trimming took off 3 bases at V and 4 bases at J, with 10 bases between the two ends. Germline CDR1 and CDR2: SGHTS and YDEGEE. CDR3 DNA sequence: TGTGCCAGCAGCTCGCAGGGTACCTATGGCTACACCTTC. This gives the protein CASSSQGTYGYTF.

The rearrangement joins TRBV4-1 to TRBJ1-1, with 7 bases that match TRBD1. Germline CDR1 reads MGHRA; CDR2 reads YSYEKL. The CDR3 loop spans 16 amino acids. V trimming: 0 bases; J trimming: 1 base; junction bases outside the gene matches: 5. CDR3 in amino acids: CASSQEGDRENTEAFF. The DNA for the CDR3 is TGCGCCAGCAGCCAAGAGGGGGACAGAGAGAACACTGAAGCTTTCTTT.

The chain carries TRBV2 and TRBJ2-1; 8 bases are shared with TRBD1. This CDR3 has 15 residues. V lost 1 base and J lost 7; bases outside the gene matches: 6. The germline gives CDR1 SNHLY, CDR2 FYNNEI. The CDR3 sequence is CASSEGTGNGNEQFF. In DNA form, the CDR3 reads TGTGCCAGCAGTGAAGGGACAGGGAATGGGAATGAGCAGTTCTTC. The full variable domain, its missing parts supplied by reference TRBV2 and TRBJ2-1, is EPEVTQTPSHQVTQMGQEVILRCVPISNHLYFYWYRQILGQKVEFLVSFYNNEISEKSEIFDDQFSVERPDGSNFTLKIRSTKLEDSAMYFCASSEGTGNGNEQFFGPGTRLTVL.

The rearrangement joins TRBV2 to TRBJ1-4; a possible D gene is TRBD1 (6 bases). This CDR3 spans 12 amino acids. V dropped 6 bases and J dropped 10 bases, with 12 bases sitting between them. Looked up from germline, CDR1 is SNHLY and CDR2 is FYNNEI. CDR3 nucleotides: TGTGCCAGCAGGCCAGGGGAGGTAAAACTGTTTTTT. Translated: CASRPGEVKLFF. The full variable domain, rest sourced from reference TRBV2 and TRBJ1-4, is EPEVTQTPSHQVTQMGQEVILRCVPISNHLYFYWYRQILGQKVEFLVSFYNNEISEKSEIFDDQFSVERPDGSNFTLKIRSTKLEDSAMYFCASRPGEVKLFFGSGTQLSVL.

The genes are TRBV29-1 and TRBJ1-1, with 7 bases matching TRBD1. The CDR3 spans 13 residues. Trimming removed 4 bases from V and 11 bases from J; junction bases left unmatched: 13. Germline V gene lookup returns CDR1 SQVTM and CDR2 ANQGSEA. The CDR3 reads CSVGMRQGDWAFF. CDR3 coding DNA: TGCAGCGTTGGTATGCGGCAGGGGGACTGGGCTTTCTTT.

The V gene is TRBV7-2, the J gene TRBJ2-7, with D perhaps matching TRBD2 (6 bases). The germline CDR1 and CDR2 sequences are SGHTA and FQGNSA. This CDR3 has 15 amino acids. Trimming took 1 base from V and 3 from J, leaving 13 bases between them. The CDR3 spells CASSLGGTPFYEQYF. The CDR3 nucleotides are TGTGCCAGCAGCTTAGGCGGGACCCCCTTCTACGAGCAGTACTTC.

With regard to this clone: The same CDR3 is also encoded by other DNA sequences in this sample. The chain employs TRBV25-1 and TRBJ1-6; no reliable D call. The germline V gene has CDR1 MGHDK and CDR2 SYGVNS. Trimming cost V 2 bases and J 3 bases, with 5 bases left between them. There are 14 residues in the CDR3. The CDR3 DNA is TGTGCCAGCAGTGAAACCAGCTATAATTCACCCCTCCACTTT. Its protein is CASSETSYNSPLHF.

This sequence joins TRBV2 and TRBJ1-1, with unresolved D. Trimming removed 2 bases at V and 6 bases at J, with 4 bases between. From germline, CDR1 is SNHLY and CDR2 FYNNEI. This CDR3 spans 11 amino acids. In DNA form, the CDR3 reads TGTGCCAGCAGTGAACGGTCTGAAGCTTTCTTT. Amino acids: CASSERSEAFF.

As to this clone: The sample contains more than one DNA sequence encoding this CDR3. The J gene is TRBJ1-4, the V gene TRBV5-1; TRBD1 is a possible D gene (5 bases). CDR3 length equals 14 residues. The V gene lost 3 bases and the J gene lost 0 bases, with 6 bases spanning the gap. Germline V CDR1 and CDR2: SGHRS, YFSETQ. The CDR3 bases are TGCGCCAGCAGCTCGACAGCAACTAATGAAAAACTGTTTTTT. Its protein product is CASSSTATNEKLFF. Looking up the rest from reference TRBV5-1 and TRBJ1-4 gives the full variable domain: KAGVTQTPRYLIKTRGQQVTLSCSPISGHRSVSWYQQTPGQGLQFLFEYFSETQRNKGNFPGRFSGRQFSNSRSEMNVSTLELGDSALYLCASSSTATNEKLFFGSGTQLSVL.

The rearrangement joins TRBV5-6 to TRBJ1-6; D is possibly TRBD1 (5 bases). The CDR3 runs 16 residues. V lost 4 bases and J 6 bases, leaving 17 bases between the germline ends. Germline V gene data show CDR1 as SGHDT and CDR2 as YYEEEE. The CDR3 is CASSKDRGVGNSPLHF. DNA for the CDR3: TGTGCCAGCAGCAAAGACCGAGGGGTGGGTAATTCACCCCTCCACTTT.

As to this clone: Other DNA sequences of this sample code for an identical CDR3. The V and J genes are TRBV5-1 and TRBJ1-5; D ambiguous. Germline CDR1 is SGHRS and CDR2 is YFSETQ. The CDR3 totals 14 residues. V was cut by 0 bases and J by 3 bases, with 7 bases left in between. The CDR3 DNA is TGCGCCAGCAGCTTGGATAGCCTCAATCAGCCCCAGCATTTT. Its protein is CASSLDSLNQPQHF. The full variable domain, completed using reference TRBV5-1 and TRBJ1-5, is KAGVTQTPRYLIKTRGQQVTLSCSPISGHRSVSWYQQTPGQGLQFLFEYFSETQRNKGNFPGRFSGRQFSNSRSEMNVSTLELGDSALYLCASSLDSLNQPQHFGDGTRLSIL.

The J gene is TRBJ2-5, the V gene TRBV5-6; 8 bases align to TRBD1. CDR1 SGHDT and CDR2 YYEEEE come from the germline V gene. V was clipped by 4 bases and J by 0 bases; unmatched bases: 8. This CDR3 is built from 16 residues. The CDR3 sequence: CASSHTRTGNQETQYF. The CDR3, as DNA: TGTGCCAGCAGCCACACAAGGACAGGGAACCAAGAGACCCAGTACTTC.

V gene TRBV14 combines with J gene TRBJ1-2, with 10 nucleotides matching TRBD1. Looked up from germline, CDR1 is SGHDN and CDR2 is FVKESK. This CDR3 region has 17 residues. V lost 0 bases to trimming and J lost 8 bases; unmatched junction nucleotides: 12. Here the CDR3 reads CASSQDGGQGMVRGYTF. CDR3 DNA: TGTGCCAGCAGCCAAGACGGGGGACAGGGGATGGTACGGGGCTACACCTTC.

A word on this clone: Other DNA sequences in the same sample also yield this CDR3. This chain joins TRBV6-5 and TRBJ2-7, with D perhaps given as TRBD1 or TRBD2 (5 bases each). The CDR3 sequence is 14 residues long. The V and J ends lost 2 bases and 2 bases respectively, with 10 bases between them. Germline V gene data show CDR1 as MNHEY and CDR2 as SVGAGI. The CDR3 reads CASSYRGGPYEQYF. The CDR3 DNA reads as TGTGCCAGCAGTTACCGGGGCGGTCCCTACGAGCAGTACTTC.

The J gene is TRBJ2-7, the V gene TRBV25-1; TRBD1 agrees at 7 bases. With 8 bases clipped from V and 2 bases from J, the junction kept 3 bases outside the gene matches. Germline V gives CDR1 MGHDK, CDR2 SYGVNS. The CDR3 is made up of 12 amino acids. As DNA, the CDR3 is TGTGCCAGCGGAGGACAGGCCTACGAGCAGTACTTC. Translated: CASGGQAYEQYF.

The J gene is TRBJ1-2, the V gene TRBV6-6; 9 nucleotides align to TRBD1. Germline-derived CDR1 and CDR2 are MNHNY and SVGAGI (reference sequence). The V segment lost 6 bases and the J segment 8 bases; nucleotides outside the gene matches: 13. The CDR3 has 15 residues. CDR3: CASRRTGAYSEGYTF. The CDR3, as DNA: TGTGCCAGCAGGCGGACAGGGGCCTACTCGGAGGGCTACACCTTC.

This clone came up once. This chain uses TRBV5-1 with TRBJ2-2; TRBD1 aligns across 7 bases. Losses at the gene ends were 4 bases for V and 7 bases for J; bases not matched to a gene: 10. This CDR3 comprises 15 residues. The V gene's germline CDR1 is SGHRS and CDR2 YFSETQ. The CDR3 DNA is TGCGCCAGCAGCGTCTTAGGGGGCTCGATCGGGGAGCTGTTTTTT. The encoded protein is CASSVLGGSIGELFF.

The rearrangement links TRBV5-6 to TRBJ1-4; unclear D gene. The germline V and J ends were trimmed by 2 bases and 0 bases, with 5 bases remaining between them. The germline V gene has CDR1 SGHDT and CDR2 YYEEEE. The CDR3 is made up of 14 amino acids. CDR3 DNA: TGTGCCAGCAGCTTTTATGCAACTAATGAAAAACTGTTTTTT. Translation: CASSFYATNEKLFF.

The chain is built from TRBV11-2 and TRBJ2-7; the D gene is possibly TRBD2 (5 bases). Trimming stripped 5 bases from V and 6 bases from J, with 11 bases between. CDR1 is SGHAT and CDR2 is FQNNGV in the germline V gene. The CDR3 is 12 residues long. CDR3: CASSPGFSEQYF. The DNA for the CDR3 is TGTGCCAGCAGCCCGGGGTTCAGCGAGCAGTACTTC.

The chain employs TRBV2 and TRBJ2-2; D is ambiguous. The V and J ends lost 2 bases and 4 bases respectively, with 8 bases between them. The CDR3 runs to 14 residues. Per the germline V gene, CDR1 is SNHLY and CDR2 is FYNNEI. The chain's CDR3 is CASSEFRSTGELFF. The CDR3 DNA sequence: TGTGCCAGCAGTGAATTTAGGTCCACCGGGGAGCTGTTTTTT. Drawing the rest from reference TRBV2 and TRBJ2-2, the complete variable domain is EPEVTQTPSHQVTQMGQEVILRCVPISNHLYFYWYRQILGQKVEFLVSFYNNEISEKSEIFDDQFSVERPDGSNFTLKIRSTKLEDSAMYFCASSEFRSTGELFFGEGSRLTVL.

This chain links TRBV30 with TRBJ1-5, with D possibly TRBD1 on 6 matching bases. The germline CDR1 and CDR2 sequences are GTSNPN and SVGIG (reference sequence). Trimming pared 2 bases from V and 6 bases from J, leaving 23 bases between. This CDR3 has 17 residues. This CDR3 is CAWSRDGIGGAGQPQHF. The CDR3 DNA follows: TGTGCCTGGAGTCGGGACGGTATTGGGGGGGCAGGTCAGCCCCAGCATTTT.

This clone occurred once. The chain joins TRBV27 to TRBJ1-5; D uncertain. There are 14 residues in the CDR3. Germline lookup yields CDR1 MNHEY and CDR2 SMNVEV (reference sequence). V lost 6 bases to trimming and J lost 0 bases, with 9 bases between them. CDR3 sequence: CASSPTYSNQPQHF. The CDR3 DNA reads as TGTGCCAGCAGCCCGACATATAGCAATCAGCCCCAGCATTTT.

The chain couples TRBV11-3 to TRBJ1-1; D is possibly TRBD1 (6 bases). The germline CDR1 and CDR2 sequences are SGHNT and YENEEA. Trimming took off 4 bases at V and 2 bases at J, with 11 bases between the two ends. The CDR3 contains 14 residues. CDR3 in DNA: TGTGCCAGCAGCTCACAGGGATCAAACACTGAAGCTTTCTTT. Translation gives CASSSQGSNTEAFF. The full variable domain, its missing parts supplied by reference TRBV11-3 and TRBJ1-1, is EAGVVQSPRYKIIEKKQPVAFWCNPISGHNTLYWYLQNLGQGPELLIRYENEEAVDDSQLPKDRFSAERLKGVDSTLKIQPAELGDSAVYLCASSSQGSNTEAFFGQGTRLTVV.

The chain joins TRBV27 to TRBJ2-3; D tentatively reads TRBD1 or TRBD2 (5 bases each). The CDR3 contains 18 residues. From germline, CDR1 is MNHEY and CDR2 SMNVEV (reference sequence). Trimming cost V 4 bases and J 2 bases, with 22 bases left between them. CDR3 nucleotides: TGTGCCAGCAGTTCCGCCGGGACCCATAAACGTCCCACAGATACGCAGTATTTT. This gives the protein CASSSAGTHKRPTDTQYF.

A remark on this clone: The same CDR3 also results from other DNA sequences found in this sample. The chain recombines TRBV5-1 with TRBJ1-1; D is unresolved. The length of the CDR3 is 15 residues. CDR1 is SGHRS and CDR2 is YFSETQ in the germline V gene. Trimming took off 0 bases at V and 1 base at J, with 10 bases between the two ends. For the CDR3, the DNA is TGCGCCAGCAGCTTGGGGCGTGGACGGAACACTGAAGCTTTCTTT. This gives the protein CASSLGRGRNTEAFF.

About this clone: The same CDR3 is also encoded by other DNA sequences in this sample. CDR3 residues: CASSLAGQSTDTQYF. CDR3 bases: TGCGCCAGCAGCTTGGCCGGACAGAGCACAGATACGCAGTATTTT. V gene TRBV5-1 combines with J gene TRBJ2-3; possibly TRBD1 for D (6 bases). Germline V gene lookup returns CDR1 SGHRS and CDR2 YFSETQ. CDR3 length equals 15 residues. The V gene lost 0 bases and the J gene lost 0 bases, with 8 bases spanning the gap.